This T cell receptor beta chain was recovered during a study of response to subunit inactivated influenza vaccine. Whole-study findings and limits: Authors suggested that a seasonal influenza vaccination recruits few new T cells each time.

The CDR3 covers 14 residues. CDR1 SQVTM and CDR2 ANQGSEA come from the germline V gene. V gave up 0 bases and J gave up 5 bases, with 13 bases separating them. On this clonotype itself: Its antigen is undetermined.

TCRdb processed the RT-PCR reads anew with MiXCR; each CDR3 protein has one entry. Among over 750,000 distinct CDR3 sequences listed, about 20% were seen once. The V and J genes are TRBV29-1 and TRBJ1-1; a possible D gene is TRBD1 (6 bases). Sequenced here: PBMCs from blood, sampled more than 4 days after vaccination. The clonotype comes from a man aged 45-60 years who received an inactivated influenza vaccine. The chain's CDR3 is CSVEDWWGRTEAFF. DNA for the CDR3: TGCAGCGTTGAAGATTGGTGGGGGCGAACTGAAGCTTTCTTT.